This T cell receptor (beta chain) derives from a study of naive and memory T cell subsets (dated by TCRdb to the late 2010s). Regarding the study in general: An open-source, UMI-based TCR alpha and beta sequencing pipeline was applied to sorted naive and memory peripheral blood T cell subsets. The results of the functional CMV T cell responses matched the IgG serology results in every case. RNA was DNase-treated and reverse transcribed with TCR constant-region primers, mostly using SuperScript III.

Libraries were made using UMI-ligation and nested PCR. The beta constant-region primer was an equimolar mix of two oligonucleotides covering both TRBC1 and TRBC2. The ligated cDNA went through four rounds of PCR with nested alpha and beta constant-region primers together with the SP2 primer. A single-stranded oligonucleotide bearing the SP2 primer plus a 12-nucleotide UMI was ligated onto the 3' end of the cDNA by T4 RNA ligase 1. Incubation of the ligation reaction lasted roughly 19-25 hours at 16 degrees C. PCR2 was usually performed as a SYBR Green qPCR and halted at a preset threshold so that over-amplification would not occur. All purifications after the first were performed with Agencourt AMPure XP magnetic beads. Libraries were quantified by Qubit and checked on a TapeStation, where a main peak was expected near 650 bp. Sequencing of the pooled libraries was done on an Illumina MiSeq using v2 2x251 paired-end kits, which typically yielded roughly 0.9-2.1 million reads per sample. Libraries were pooled at 3 to 4 nM per sample, and roughly 5-8% PhiX was added to improve cluster recognition. The paper's processing steps were these. V and J genes were assigned to Demultiplexor-processed FASTQ reads by Decombinator through tag matching, with a single base-pair mismatch being allowed. By using UMIs, Collapsinator corrected both sequencing errors and the frequency errors caused by PCR heterogeneity. TCRs were translated and CDR3s were extracted from the conserved cysteine to the FGXG phenylalanine by CDR3Translator, with non-productive sequences being flagged. Gini, Shannon entropy and inverse Simpson indices were calculated on repertoires that had been subsampled to equal numbers of UMI-defined TCRs. Power-law fits to clonotype abundance distributions were performed by maximum likelihood within the linear range. On one naive CD8 sample, the pipeline and MIGEC gave similar UMI counts, unique TCR numbers and clonal distributions. In one analysis, naive TCRs also found in any memory subset of the same donor were removed from the naive repertoire. Repertoires were searched for about 7,300 CMV-associated CDR3 sequences compiled from VDJdb and a published dataset. Clones were called with MiXCR by TCRdb after fastp trimmed the public reads at Q25, and only in-frame beta chains were retained. One record per CDR3 amino acid sequence lists the most common genes and DNA. The V and J calls here are based on TCRdb, not the publication. This sample comprises some 82,000 distinct CDR3 sequences, approximately 11% of them detected only once. In total, the top ten clones hold around 0.13% of the sample.

The study at large found these results: A few larger clonotypes were found in naive repertoires, especially CD8, and these larger clonotypes were possibly memory cells re-expressing CD45RA. The abundance of TCRs followed a power law with an exponent that differed between naive and memory subsets yet stayed consistent across the three individuals. After error correction, over 90% of naive TCR sequences appeared only once, giving much steeper abundance distributions than memory subsets. In both CD4 and CD8 cells, the Gini index increased while Shannon and inverse Simpson diversity decreased from naive through CM, EM and EMRA. RNA-based TCR counts may be affected by expression changes linked to T cell activation and differentiation. The repertoire findings for the naive and memory subsets could not be validated against a ground truth, as none was available. Each clonotype was defined as a single alpha or beta chain sequence rather than as a paired alpha/beta receptor.

The CDR3 has 16 amino acids, counting the end cysteine and phenylalanine. Only the CDR3 portion is preserved as DNA: 48 bases, with reading frame beginning at the first base. V is trimmed back by 6 bases and J by 0 bases, and the junction contains 8 bases that no gene match accounts for. CDR1 and CDR2 were assigned from the germline V gene (reference sequence) as LNHDA and SQIVND. Separate amplification of TCR alpha and beta chain libraries was performed from the second PCR step onward. The CMV status of each donor was determined by measuring IFNgamma production from CD4+ T cells after fresh PBMCs had been stimulated overnight with CMV viral lysate. Using Miltenyi beads, CD4 T cells were first positively selected, and CD8 T cells were then positively selected from the CD4-negative fraction. Cells stained for CD3, CD4, CD8, CD45RA, CD27 and a live/dead dye were sorted on a BD Aria II into four subsets by CD45RA and CD27. Blood came from a few healthy volunteers, each fractionated into CD4 and CD8 T cells and then into four differentiation subsets. Roughly 0.11 L of peripheral blood was drawn per donor, and PBMC were isolated by Ficoll-Paque PLUS density-gradient centrifugation. The sorted cells were lysed in RLT buffer, after which RNA was extracted using a Qiagen RNeasy kit and kept at -80 degrees C.

On this clonotype: Its antigen remains unidentified. No clone much larger than this one lies a single base away; base qualities are absent.

The clonotype comes from a human donor in good health. The rearranged segments are TRBV19 and TRBJ2-1, and 7 junctional nucleotides match TRBD1. Sequencing input: naive CD4+ T cells from blood. The cell subset or site label, read with the paper, signifies: naive T cells, CD45RA high CD27+. In nucleotide form, the sequence is TGTGCCAGTAGGGAGACAGGGTTGAGCTCCTACAATGAGCAGTTCTTC. Its protein product is CASRETGLSSYNEQFF.